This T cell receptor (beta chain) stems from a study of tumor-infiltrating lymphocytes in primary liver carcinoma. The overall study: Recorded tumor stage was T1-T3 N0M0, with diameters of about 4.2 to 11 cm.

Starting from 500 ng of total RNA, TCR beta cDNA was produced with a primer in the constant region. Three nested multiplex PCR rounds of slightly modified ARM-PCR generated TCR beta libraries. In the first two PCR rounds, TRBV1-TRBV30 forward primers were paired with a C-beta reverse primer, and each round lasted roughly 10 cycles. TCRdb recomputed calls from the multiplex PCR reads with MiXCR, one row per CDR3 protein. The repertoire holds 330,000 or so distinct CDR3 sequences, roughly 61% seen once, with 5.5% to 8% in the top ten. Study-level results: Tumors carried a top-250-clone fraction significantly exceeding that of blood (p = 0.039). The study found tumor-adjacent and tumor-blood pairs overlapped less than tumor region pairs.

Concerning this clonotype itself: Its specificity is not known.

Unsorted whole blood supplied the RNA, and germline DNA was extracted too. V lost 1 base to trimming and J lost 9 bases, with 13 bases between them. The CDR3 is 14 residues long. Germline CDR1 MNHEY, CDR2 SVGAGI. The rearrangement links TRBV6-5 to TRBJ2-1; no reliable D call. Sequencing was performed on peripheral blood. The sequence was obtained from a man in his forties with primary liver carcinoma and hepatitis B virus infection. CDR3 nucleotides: TGTGCCAGCAGTTACTTAAACAAGGTCGGTGAGCAGTTCTTC. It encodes CASSYLNKVGEQFF.